These 27 T cell receptor beta chains originate from one sample sequenced in a study of persistence of HIV-infected CD4 T cells. The immunoSEQ assay was version 4, run in survey mode. Sequencing used immunoSEQ multiplex PCR; TCRdb keeps in-frame clones, though not all of them. The sample yields roughly 64,000 clones, 70% to 75% seen once. Cells were stimulated with overlapping HIV-1 Gag 15-mer peptides. Sorted nonresponding memory CD4+ T cells were CD40L-negative, CD69-negative, CD45RO-high. Which antigens these TCRs recognize remains unknown. The material was CD4+ T cells sorted from PBMCs after roughly 19-hour stimulation, obtained from a patient who received antiretroviral therapy. These receptors originate from an adult man with HIV who was CMV-seropositive.

This clone turned up a few times. The chain recombines TRBV28 with TRBJ1-1; no reliable D call. This CDR3 contains 15 residues. Germline lookup yields CDR1 MDHEN and CDR2 SYDVKM. Trimming took 5 bases from V and 5 from J, leaving 18 bases between them. The CDR3 spells CASSPAVFRGTEAFF. CDR3 coding DNA: TGTGCCAGCAGTCCCGCGGTTTTCCGAGGGACTGAAGCTTTCTTT. The variable domain in full, completed from reference TRBV28 and TRBJ1-1, reads DVKVTQSSRYLVKRTGEKVFLECVQDMDHENMFWYRQDPGLGLRLIYFSYDVKMKEKGDIPEGYSVSREKKERFSLILESASTNQTSMYLCASSPAVFRGTEAFFGQGTRLTVV.

V is TRBV12-3 or TRBV12-4 and J is TRBJ1-5; TRBD1 agrees at 7 bases. This CDR3 is 13 amino acids long. J gave up 7 bases and V 6 bases, and 6 bases lay outside the gene matches. Written as DNA, the CDR3 is TGTGCCAGCAGCTCAACAGGGGAACAGCCCCAGCATTTT. It yields the protein CASSSTGEQPQHF.

V and J are TRBV11-3 and TRBJ1-2; possibly TRBD1 for D (6 bases). CDR1 is SGHNT and CDR2 is YENEEA in the germline V gene. The CDR3 spans 16 residues. V lost 0 bases and J lost 0, with 11 bases in between. As DNA, the CDR3 is TGTGCCAGCAGCTTAGATGGACAGCTACCTAACTATGGCTACACCTTC. Its protein product is CASSLDGQLPNYGYTF.

J is TRBJ2-7 and V is TRBV3-1 (or the pseudogene TRBV3-2), with 11 bases lining up with TRBD2. The CDR3 extends over 14 amino acids. V shed 4 bases, J shed 3 bases, and the junction held 2 bases outside the gene matches. The V gene's germline CDR1 is LGHDT and CDR2 YNNKEL (reference sequence). The CDR3 DNA sequence: TGTGCCAGCAGCCCTAGCGGGGGGCTCTACGAGCAGTACTTC. Amino acids: CASSPSGGLYEQYF.

This clone was detected only once. The rearrangement links TRBV3-1 (or the pseudogene TRBV3-2) to TRBJ2-6; the D is unclear. This CDR3 spans 15 amino acids. CDR1 is LGHDT, CDR2 YNNKEL, per germline (reference sequence). V was trimmed by 5 bases and J by 0 bases, leaving 8 bases between them. CDR3: CASSTGHSGANVLTF. The DNA of the CDR3 is TGTGCCAGCAGCACCGGCCACTCTGGGGCCAACGTCCTGACTTTC.

V and J are TRBV2 and TRBJ2-7, with 10 bases fitting TRBD1. There are 15 residues in the CDR3. From germline, CDR1 is SNHLY and CDR2 FYNNEI. The V segment lost 4 bases and the J segment 0 bases; nucleotides outside the gene matches: 3. The CDR3 sequence: CASSARDRGSYEQYF. DNA of the CDR3: TGTGCCAGCAGTGCCCGGGACAGGGGCTCCTACGAGCAGTACTTC.

V is TRBV6-5 and J is TRBJ1-2, with D maybe TRBD1 (5 bases). V was clipped by 4 bases and J by 0 bases, with 9 bases between them. Germline CDR1 is MNHEY and CDR2 is SVGAGI. This CDR3 contains 14 residues. The CDR3 loop reads CASSLGAANYGYTF. The CDR3 nucleotides read TGTGCCAGCAGTTTAGGGGCAGCTAACTATGGCTACACCTTC.

The DNA of the CDR3 is TGTGCCAGCAGCCGCCGTGGGGCGAACACTGAAGCTTTCTTT. This sequence encodes CASSRRGANTEAFF. The V and J genes are TRBV2 and TRBJ1-1; TRBD1 is a possible D gene (5 bases). Germline CDR1 SNHLY, CDR2 FYNNEI. V lost 6 bases, J lost 1 base, and 12 bases lay in between. CDR3 length: 14 amino acids. Full variable domain (remainder filled in from reference TRBV2 and TRBJ1-1): EPEVTQTPSHQVTQMGQEVILRCVPISNHLYFYWYRQILGQKVEFLVSFYNNEISEKSEIFDDQFSVERPDGSNFTLKIRSTKLEDSAMYFCASSRRGANTEAFFGQGTRLTVV.

In its sample, this clone was seen a few times. The chain uses TRBV25-1 and TRBJ2-6; D may be TRBD1 or TRBD2 (5 bases each). Per germline, CDR1 MGHDK and CDR2 SYGVNS. The V and J ends lost 7 bases and 0 bases respectively, with 7 bases between them. This CDR3 has 14 amino acids. CDR3 coding DNA: TGTGCCAGCACCGGGGCCTCTGGGGCCAACGTCCTGACTTTC. This translates into CASTGASGANVLTF.

J is TRBJ1-1 and V is TRBV9; D ambiguous. The CDR3 is 14 amino acids. The ends were cut back, 4 bases at V and 5 bases at J, with 15 bases in the middle. Germline CDR1 reads SGDLS; CDR2 reads YYNGEE. The CDR3 is CASSPRALKTEAFF. CDR3 in DNA: TGTGCCAGCAGCCCCCGGGCACTTAAGACTGAAGCTTTCTTT. The variable domain in full, completed from reference TRBV9 and TRBJ1-1, reads DSGVTQTPKHLITATGQRVTLRCSPRSGDLSVYWYQQSLDQGLQFLIQYYNGEERAKGNILERFSAQQFPDLHSELNLSSLELGDSALYFCASSPRALKTEAFFGQGTRLTVV.

The rearrangement uses TRBV24-1 and TRBJ2-7; D is ambiguous. The CDR3 has 12 residues. Trimming took off 0 bases at V and 11 bases at J, with 10 bases between the two ends. CDR1 is KGHDR, CDR2 SFDVKD, per germline. Written as DNA, the CDR3 is TGTGCCACCAGTGATTTGAACACAATTAAGTACTTC. Its translation is CATSDLNTIKYF.

The chain links TRBV7-8 to TRBJ1-2; D remains unclear. Trimming took 1 base from V and 6 from J, leaving 18 bases between them. The CDR3 spans 16 residues. In germline, CDR1 is SGHVS, CDR2 FQNEAQ. CDR3: CASSLEGFQLQNGYTF. The CDR3 DNA is TGTGCCAGCAGCTTAGAAGGGTTTCAGTTACAGAATGGCTACACCTTC.

CDR3 in amino acids: CASSSYRGRDQPQHF. The DNA for the CDR3 is TGTGCCAGCAGCTCTTACAGGGGGCGCGATCAGCCCCAGCATTTT. The V call is TRBV11-2, the J call TRBJ1-5; 9 bases fit TRBD1. The germline gives CDR1 SGHAT, CDR2 FQNNGV. Trimming at V came to 4 bases and at J to 5 bases, leaving 6 bases not matched to a gene. This CDR3 region has 15 residues.

In this sample, this clone turned up a few times. The chain links TRBV5-3 to TRBJ1-5; weak D call: TRBD1 (6 bases). TRBV5-3 is an ORF; its function is uncertain. V dropped 1 base and J dropped 3 bases, with 8 bases sitting between them. The CDR3 covers 14 residues. The CDR3 reads CARSLRGLNQPQHF. CDR3 DNA sequence: TGTGCCAGAAGCTTGCGGGGGCTCAATCAGCCCCAGCATTTT.

V and J are TRBV7-9 and TRBJ2-6; no clear D. There are 15 residues in the CDR3. Germline CDR1 is SEHNR and CDR2 is FQNEAQ (reference sequence). Trimming took off 0 bases at V and 2 bases at J, with 5 bases between the two ends. The CDR3 nucleotides are TGTGCCAGCAGCTTAGCGGTGGCTGGGGCCAACGTCCTGACTTTC. Protein: CASSLAVAGANVLTF.

The chain carries TRBV6-6 and TRBJ2-1; D not resolved. This CDR3 is 14 amino acids long. The V and J ends lost 2 bases and 4 bases respectively, with 9 bases between them. Germline CDR1 reads MNHNY; CDR2 reads SVGAGI (reference sequence). CDR3 protein: CASSYPEAYNEQFF. The CDR3 coding sequence is TGTGCCAGCAGTTACCCCGAGGCTTACAATGAGCAGTTCTTC.

V is TRBV2 and J is TRBJ1-1, with a possible D match to TRBD1 (6 bases). With 1 base removed from V and 7 bases from J, the gap between germline ends came to 10 bases. The germline CDR1 and CDR2 sequences are SNHLY and FYNNEI. CDR3 length: 13 residues. The DNA of the CDR3 is TGTGCCAGCAGTGAAGACAGGGCGGGTGAAGCTTTCTTT. Its protein is CASSEDRAGEAFF.

The rearrangement links TRBV5-1 to TRBJ2-7; 7 positions agree with TRBD1. Germline CDR1 reads SGHRS; CDR2 reads YFSETQ. The CDR3 has 14 residues. V lost 5 bases and J lost 2; bases outside the gene matches: 7. This chain's CDR3 is CASRTGWGAYEQYF. CDR3 nucleotides: TGCGCCAGCAGGACAGGGTGGGGAGCCTACGAGCAGTACTTC. The entire variable domain, with the rest obtained from reference TRBV5-1 and TRBJ2-7, is as follows: KAGVTQTPRYLIKTRGQQVTLSCSPISGHRSVSWYQQTPGQGLQFLFEYFSETQRNKGNFPGRFSGRQFSNSRSEMNVSTLELGDSALYLCASRTGWGAYEQYFGPGTRLTVT.

V is TRBV2 and J is TRBJ2-3; D gene unclear. This CDR3 spans 13 amino acids. Trimming pared 4 bases from V and 3 bases from J, leaving 8 bases between. Germline CDR1 reads SNHLY; CDR2 reads FYNNEI. The CDR3 nucleotides are TGTGCCAGCAGTGGGGCCTGGACAGATACGCAGTATTTT. This sequence encodes CASSGAWTDTQYF.

The J gene is TRBJ1-6, the V gene TRBV7-9; tentatively, D is TRBD1 (5 bases). Trimming removed 1 base at V and 6 bases at J, with 7 bases between. Germline CDR1 is SEHNR and CDR2 is FQNEAQ (reference sequence). The CDR3 has 14 amino acids. The CDR3 here is CASSLEQANSPLHF. CDR3 bases: TGTGCCAGCAGCTTAGAACAGGCTAATTCACCCCTCCACTTT.

V and J are TRBV19 and TRBJ1-2, with 8 bases identical to TRBD1. The CDR3 is 14 residues long. CDR1 is LNHDA, CDR2 SQIVND, per germline (reference sequence). V trimming: 8 bases; J trimming: 3 bases; junction bases outside the gene matches: 8. CDR3 in amino acids: CASWDRRIDYGYTF. CDR3 nucleotides: TGTGCCAGTTGGGACAGGCGGATTGACTATGGCTACACCTTC.

The table lists this clone with a few counts. The rearrangement joins TRBV28 to TRBJ1-1; D possibly corresponds to TRBD1 (5 bases). The CDR3 has 13 residues. V shed 5 bases and J shed 10 bases, with 17 bases lying between them. In germline, CDR1 is MDHEN, CDR2 SYDVKM. The CDR3 protein is CASSIRGASVAFF. The CDR3 DNA sequence: TGTGCCAGCAGTATTAGGGGCGCATCGGTAGCTTTCTTT.

This clone is a singleton in its sample. The V gene is TRBV9, the J gene TRBJ2-3, with no clear D. Trimming cost V 0 bases and J 1 base, with 9 bases left between them. The CDR3 consists of 15 residues. CDR1 and CDR2 from the germline V gene are SGDLS and YYNGEE. This CDR3 reads CASSVAISRTDTQYF. DNA of the CDR3: TGTGCCAGCAGCGTAGCTATCAGCCGCACAGATACGCAGTATTTT.

This clone was recorded a few times. The CDR3 reads CASSFGDFTDTQYF. CDR3 DNA: TGCGCCAGCAGCTTTGGGGATTTCACAGATACGCAGTATTTT. The rearrangement links TRBV5-1 to TRBJ2-3; unclear D gene. Germline lookup yields CDR1 SGHRS and CDR2 YFSETQ. Trimming cost V 2 bases and J 2 bases, with 9 bases left between them. The CDR3 spans 14 residues.

The chain links TRBV2 to TRBJ1-2; D might be TRBD1 (5 bases). Germline V gene lookup returns CDR1 SNHLY and CDR2 FYNNEI. V was cut by 3 bases and J by 6 bases, with 17 bases left in between. The CDR3 is made up of 15 amino acids. The CDR3 reads CASSERQGRIHGYTF. For the CDR3, the DNA is TGTGCCAGCAGTGAGAGGCAGGGTCGGATTCATGGCTACACCTTC.

CDR3 region: CASSFNHNNEQFF. The DNA of the CDR3 is TGTGCCAGCAGTTTTAACCACAACAATGAGCAGTTCTTC. The V call is TRBV12-3 or TRBV12-4, the J call TRBJ2-1; unclear D gene. V lost 3 bases and J 5 bases, leaving 8 bases between the germline ends. This CDR3 contains 13 residues.

The rearrangement joins TRBV3-1 (or the pseudogene TRBV3-2) to TRBJ1-5; D might be TRBD1 (5 bases). Germline assignment: CDR1 LGHDT and CDR2 YNNKEL (reference sequence). This CDR3 contains 15 residues. The germline V and J ends were trimmed by 3 bases and 3 bases, with 12 bases remaining between them. CDR3 loop: CASSQRGQVNQPQHF. In nucleotides, the CDR3 is TGTGCCAGCAGCCAGCGAGGACAAGTCAATCAGCCCCAGCATTTT.